This T cell receptor beta chain originates from a study of T cells after yellow fever vaccination. The V and J ends lost 6 bases and 0 bases respectively, with 15 bases between them. The CDR3 has 15 amino acids. Template switching by 5'RACE produced TCR cDNA, adding a universal primer site and UMIs. TCRdb re-derived calls from the 5' RACE reads in MiXCR, one entry per CDR3 protein. Of around 68,000 distinct CDR3 sequences listed, 7.3% are singletons. This clonotype was found many times. Its antigen is not known. Overall study results and limits: Weaker overall, the secondary response nonetheless peaked faster (day 5 versus 15). From the bulk population, abundant clonotypes could contaminate and appear within FACS-sorted repertoires.

The rearrangement links TRBV12-3 or TRBV12-4 to TRBJ2-7; possibly TRBD1 for D (5 bases). This receptor was identified in a man in his late teens or twenties who received the YFV17D yellow fever vaccine. Material: CD8+ T cells sorted from PBMCs, obtained 9 to 11 days after the first yellow fever vaccination. The CDR3 DNA reads TGTGCCAGCAGCGGATGGACAATCGACTCCTACGAGCAGTACTTC. Its protein is CASSGWTIDSYEQYF.